This T cell receptor (beta chain) derives from a study of response to subunit inactivated influenza vaccine. Regarding the study as a whole: It was the authors' suggestion that each seasonal influenza vaccination recruits few new T cells.

One entry per CDR3 protein, called by TCRdb with MiXCR from the RT-PCR reads. The sample lists about half a million distinct CDR3 sequences, 6.5% to 8% occurring once. In its sample, this clonotype was seen a few times. Its antigen is unidentified. The germline V gene encodes CDR1 MNHEY and CDR2 SVGEGT. With V trimmed by 5 bases and J by 1 base, 5 bases remained unmatched. The CDR3 runs 15 residues. This TCR derives from a man between 50 and 75 years old who received an inactivated influenza vaccine. This sample comprised PBMCs from blood, obtained less than 30 months after vaccination. V is TRBV6-2 or TRBV6-3 and J is TRBJ2-7; TRBD2 matches 10 bases. The CDR3 DNA reads TGTGCCAGCAGTCGGACTAGCGGAACATCCTACGAGCAGTACTTC. This codes for CASSRTSGTSYEQYF.